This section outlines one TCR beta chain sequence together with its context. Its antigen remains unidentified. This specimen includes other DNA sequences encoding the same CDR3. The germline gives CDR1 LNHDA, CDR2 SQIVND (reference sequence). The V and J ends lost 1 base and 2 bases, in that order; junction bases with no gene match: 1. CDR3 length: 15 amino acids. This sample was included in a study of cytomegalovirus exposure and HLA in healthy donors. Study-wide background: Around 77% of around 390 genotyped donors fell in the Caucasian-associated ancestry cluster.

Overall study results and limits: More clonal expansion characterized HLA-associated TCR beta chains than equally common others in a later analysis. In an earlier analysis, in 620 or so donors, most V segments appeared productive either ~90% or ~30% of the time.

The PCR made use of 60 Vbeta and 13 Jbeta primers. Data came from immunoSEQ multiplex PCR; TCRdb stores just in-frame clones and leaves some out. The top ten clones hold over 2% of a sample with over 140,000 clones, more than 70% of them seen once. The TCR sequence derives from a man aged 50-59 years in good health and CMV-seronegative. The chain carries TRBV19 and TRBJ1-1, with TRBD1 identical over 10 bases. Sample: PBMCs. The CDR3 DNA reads TGTGCCAGTAGTATAGGACAGGGGGCTAACACTGAAGCTTTCTTT. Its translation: CASSIGQGANTEAFF.